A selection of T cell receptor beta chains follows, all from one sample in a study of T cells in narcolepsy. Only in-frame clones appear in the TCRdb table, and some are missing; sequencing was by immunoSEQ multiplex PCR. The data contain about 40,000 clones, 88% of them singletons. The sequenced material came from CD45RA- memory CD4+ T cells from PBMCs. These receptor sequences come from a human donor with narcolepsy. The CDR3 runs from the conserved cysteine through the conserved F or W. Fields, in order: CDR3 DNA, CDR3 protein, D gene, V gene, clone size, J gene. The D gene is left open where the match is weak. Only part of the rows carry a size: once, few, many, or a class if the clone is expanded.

TGTGCCAGCAGCTTAGGGAGGCAGAGCGATGAGCAGTTCTTC,CASSLGRQSDEQFF,.,TRBV7-3,.,TRBJ2-1
TGTGCCAGCAAGGTCACTCCGAACACCGGGGAGCTGTTTTTT,CASKVTPNTGELFF,.,TRBV7-6,few,TRBJ2-2
TGTGCCAGTAATTGGGGGGCTTCGCGTGGCTACACCTTC,CASNWGASRGYTF,.,TRBV19,.,TRBJ1-2
TGTGCCTGGAGTGTAGGAAGCGGGACAGGTGGGGCAGATACGCAGTATTTT,CAWSVGSGTGGADTQYF,.,TRBV30,.,TRBJ2-3
TGTGCCAGCAGCGGGACCGGGACTGCGAAAGAGACCCAGTACTTC,CASSGTGTAKETQYF,.,TRBV9,.,TRBJ2-5
TGTGCCAGCAGGCTGACCTATAGCAATCAGCCCCAGCATTTT,CASRLTYSNQPQHF,.,TRBV6-5,.,TRBJ1-5
TGTGCCAGCCGCAGCGGGCAGGGGGTCTACGAGCAGTACTTC,CASRSGQGVYEQYF,.,TRBV5-8,.,TRBJ2-7
TGCAGTGCACAGGTCGTGGATGGCTACACCTTC,CSAQVVDGYTF,.,TRBV20-1,once,TRBJ1-2
TGTGCCAGTAGTAGAGACAGGGTGGGCAATCAGCCCCAGCATTTT,CASSRDRVGNQPQHF,TRBD1,TRBV19,.,TRBJ1-5
TGTGCCAGCAGCCGGGTGATGGGCTCTGGAAACACCATATATTTT,CASSRVMGSGNTIYF,.,TRBV7-9,.,TRBJ1-3
TGTGCCAGCAGTTACCCCACTAGCGGGAGACACGAGCAGTACTTC,CASSYPTSGRHEQYF,TRBD2,TRBV6-5,.,TRBJ2-7
TGCGCCAGCAGCCCAAACATCTCACCGCTCACCGGGGAGCTGTTTTTT,CASSPNISPLTGELFF,.,TRBV5-1,.,TRBJ2-2
TGTGCCTGGAGTGTACCCCCGCGGTACAATGAGCAGTTCTTC,CAWSVPPRYNEQFF,.,TRBV30,.,TRBJ2-1
TGTGCCAGCAGTCTAGCGGGCGGTGGTGTAAATACGCAGTATTTT,CASSLAGGGVNTQYF,TRBD2,TRBV6-5,.,TRBJ2-3
TGTGCCAGCAGCTTGAAAGCCCTGAACACAGATACGCAGTATTTT,CASSLKALNTDTQYF,.,TRBV5-4,.,TRBJ2-3
TGTGCCAGCAGCCCAACTCGGGTCCTAGAGACCCAGTACTTC,CASSPTRVLETQYF,.,TRBV7-9,.,TRBJ2-5
TGTGCCAGCAGGGGGGGTGGCAGCACAGATACGCAGTATTTT,CASRGGGSTDTQYF,.,TRBV6-5,.,TRBJ2-3
TGCGCCAGCAGTGATGCCGAGCGGGGAGTAGCTTTCTTT,CASSDAERGVAFF,.,TRBV10-1,.,TRBJ1-1
TGTGCCAGCACTGGGACTAGCGGGACCTACGAGCAGTACTTC,CASTGTSGTYEQYF,TRBD2,TRBV6-1,.,TRBJ2-7
TGTGCCAGCAGCTTGGGAGGGTTACGCCGGGGGGTAGGTGGCTACACCTTC,CASSLGGLRRGVGGYTF,.,TRBV5-4,.,TRBJ1-2
TGCGCCAGCAGCCCCGGTGAGGCCAGTCAGCCCCAGCATTTT,CASSPGEASQPQHF,.,TRBV5-1,.,TRBJ1-5
TGTGCCAGCAGCTTAGACTACGGGAATGGCTACACCTTC,CASSLDYGNGYTF,.,TRBV7-8,.,TRBJ1-2
TGTGCCAGTAGTATATTAGGCGGGACGAGCACAGATACGCAGTATTTT,CASSILGGTSTDTQYF,.,TRBV19,.,TRBJ2-3
TGTGCCATCGCCCGAGGAGGGTTCGGGAATTCACCCCTCCACTTT,CAIARGGFGNSPLHF,.,TRBV6-1,.,TRBJ1-6
TGTGCCAGGCTCGTGCGGGAGGAGCAAGAGACCCAGTACTTC,CARLVREEQETQYF,.,TRBV21-1,.,TRBJ2-5
TGTGCCAGTAGTATAACCCAGACCCAGCATTTT,CASSITQTQHF,.,TRBV19,.,TRBJ1-5
TGTGCCAGCAGAGCCACGGGAGGCACCGGGGAGCTGTTTTTT,CASRATGGTGELFF,TRBD2,TRBV2,.,TRBJ2-2
TGCAGTGCTAGTCCCGGAAACGAGCAGTACTTC,CSASPGNEQYF,.,TRBV20-1,.,TRBJ2-7
TGTGCCAGCAGCCAGACCCGGGACCGAAGCGGTGGCTACACCTTC,CASSQTRDRSGGYTF,.,TRBV7-2,.,TRBJ1-2
TGTGCCAGCGCCTCGGGGGGGCCCACCGGGGAGCTGTTTTTT,CASASGGPTGELFF,TRBD2,TRBV18,few,TRBJ2-2
TGTGCCAGCAGCTTCCAGGGGTTGAACACTGAAGCTTTCTTT,CASSFQGLNTEAFF,.,TRBV5-5,once,TRBJ1-1
TGCGCCAGCAGCTTATCACAGGGGGGGACAGAGACCCAGTACTTC,CASSLSQGGTETQYF,.,TRBV5-1,.,TRBJ2-5
TGTGCCAGCAGTTTCGCCTCGGGGGGCCGGGGTAAAGCTTTCTTT,CASSFASGGRGKAFF,.,TRBV28,.,TRBJ1-1
TGCAGCGTTGGTCCGGTAACCGGGACATCTTTTGCAGATACGCAGTATTTT,CSVGPVTGTSFADTQYF,.,TRBV29-1,.,TRBJ2-3
TGTGCCAGCCTCCGGGGGGAGAACACTGAAGCTTTCTTT,CASLRGENTEAFF,.,TRBV6-1,.,TRBJ1-1
TGTGCCAGCAGTTCCCCGTCCTCTAGCACAGATACGCAGTATTTT,CASSSPSSSTDTQYF,.,TRBV27,.,TRBJ2-3
TGTGCCTGGAGGACGGGGAGGAACACCGGGGAGCTGTTTTTT,CAWRTGRNTGELFF,.,TRBV30,.,TRBJ2-2
TGTGCCAGCAGCACGCGGGACCGCGCAACTGAAGCTTTCTTT,CASSTRDRATEAFF,.,TRBV9,once,TRBJ1-1
TGTGCCAGCAGCTTAAGGGACCCTAGCACAGATACGCAGTATTTT,CASSLRDPSTDTQYF,.,TRBV7-6,.,TRBJ2-3
TGTGCCAGCAGCTTAGATCCCCGGACTGAGCAGTTCTTC,CASSLDPRTEQFF,.,TRBV11-3,few,TRBJ2-1
TGTGCCAGCAGTGCCCTGGGAGGTTTAGGAGATACGCAGTATTTT,CASSALGGLGDTQYF,.,TRBV25-1,.,TRBJ2-3
TGTGCCAGCAGTGAGGTTTTCGGAGAGACCCAGTACTTC,CASSEVFGETQYF,.,TRBV6-5,.,TRBJ2-5
TGCGCCAGCAGCCAAGACCCTCAAGCGGGGGGCCGAGTTAGCACAGATACGCAGTATTTT,CASSQDPQAGGRVSTDTQYF,TRBD2,TRBV4-3,.,TRBJ2-3
TGTGCCACAGGGGCGTGGGGGCGGCCCTCTGGGGCCAACGTCCTGACTTTC,CATGAWGRPSGANVLTF,.,TRBV21-1,.,TRBJ2-6
TGTGCCAGCATCGGGACAGTGGGAGGCTACACCTTC,CASIGTVGGYTF,TRBD1,TRBV6-5,.,TRBJ1-2
TGTGCCAGTAGTATTGACATTAGTGGGGTTGGTGAAGCTTTCTTT,CASSIDISGVGEAFF,.,TRBV19,.,TRBJ1-1
TGCGCCAGCAGCTTAGAGAGCGGGATGGCTACGCAGTATTTT,CASSLESGMATQYF,TRBD2,TRBV5-1,.,TRBJ2-3
TGTGCCAGTAGAGGACAGGGGAGCAGCAATCAGCCCCAGCATTTT,CASRGQGSSNQPQHF,TRBD1,TRBV19,.,TRBJ1-5
TGCGCCAGCAGCGCCCCGGGTCTGCTTGAGGACGAGCAGTACTTC,CASSAPGLLEDEQYF,.,TRBV5-1,.,TRBJ2-7
TGTGCCAGCAGTTTATTTCTTGGGACAGGGAACACCGGGGAGCTGTTTTTT,CASSLFLGTGNTGELFF,TRBD1,TRBV27,.,TRBJ2-2
TGCGCCAGCAGCCCGAGAGAAGGACCCTCGTCTGGAAACACCATATATTTT,CASSPREGPSSGNTIYF,.,TRBV5-1,.,TRBJ1-3
TGTGCCAGCAGCTTAGAGGGCAGGGGAGAGACCCAGTACTTC,CASSLEGRGETQYF,.,TRBV7-9,.,TRBJ2-5
TGTGCCAGCACCCTCGAGTGGACAGCTAGAAGTGGCTACACCTTC,CASTLEWTARSGYTF,.,TRBV2,.,TRBJ1-2
TGTGCCAGCAGCCAAACTAGCGGGAAGTACAATGAGCAGTTCTTC,CASSQTSGKYNEQFF,TRBD2,TRBV11-1,.,TRBJ2-1
TGTGCCAGCAGCGTAGACGGGGGCGACGGCACCAAAAACATTCAGTACTTC,CASSVDGGDGTKNIQYF,.,TRBV9,.,TRBJ2-4
TGTGCCAGTAGTATAGGGCTTACAGGGTACGAGCAGTACTTC,CASSIGLTGYEQYF,.,TRBV19,.,TRBJ2-7
TGTGCCAGCAGCTTAAGTGGGGGTGGTGGCTACACCTTC,CASSLSGGGGYTF,.,TRBV7-8,.,TRBJ1-2
TGTGCCAGTAGCTTACACCGGGACCCCCCGTCATATGGCTACACCTTC,CASSLHRDPPSYGYTF,.,TRBV19,.,TRBJ1-2
TGTGCCAGCAGCCCCCGTGGGGGTTGGGGAGGGAGCTCCTACGAGCAGTACTTC,CASSPRGGWGGSSYEQYF,TRBD2,TRBV11-3,.,TRBJ2-7
TGTGCCATCAGTGAAACGGTTACTGGGATCTCTGGGGCCAACGTCCTGACTTTC,CAISETVTGISGANVLTF,.,TRBV10-3,.,TRBJ2-6